The rows below give T cell receptor beta chains drawn from one sample of a study of chemoradiotherapy in HPV16-positive cancers. TCRdb's copy holds only in-frame clones and misses some; the assay was immunoSEQ multiplex PCR. This sample has tens of thousands of clones, with about 86% found just once. Sequenced material: blood, taken from a patient who underwent chemoradiotherapy. The source is a human donor with HPV-associated anogenital cancer. CDR3s include the opening cysteine and the closing phenylalanine or tryptophan. A D gene is named only where the DNA matches it firmly. Some rows mark clone size as missing; the rest say once, few, many or name a class of expanded clone.

v_gene	abundance	d_gene	j_gene	CDR3nt	CDR3aa
TRBV30	NA	NA	TRBJ1-1	TGTGCCTGCGTACAGGCCCAGAGGACTGAAGCTTTCTTT	CACVQAQRTEAFF
TRBV27	NA	NA	TRBJ2-7	TGTGCCAGCAGTTTAGGGCGGAGCTACGAGCAGTACTTC	CASSLGRSYEQYF
TRBV5-1	NA	TRBD1	TRBJ2-7	TGCGCCAGCAGCTTGGCCCGGGGACAGTTCCTACGAGAGCAGTACTTC	CASSLARGQFLREQYF
TRBV20-1	NA	NA	TRBJ2-3	TGCAGTGCTAGCCCCACAGATACGCAGTATTTT	CSASPTDTQYF
TRBV7-3	NA	NA	TRBJ2-1	TGTGCCAGCAGCCCCTCAGGGAGCTCCTACAATGAGCAGTTCTTC	CASSPSGSSYNEQFF
TRBV6-5	NA	TRBD1	TRBJ1-3	TGTGCCAGCAGCGGGACAGGGATCGGAAACACCATATATTTT	CASSGTGIGNTIYF
TRBV27	NA	TRBD2	TRBJ2-5	TGTGCCAGCAGTTTACGGGCGGGGGGGACCCAAGAGACCCAGTACTTC	CASSLRAGGTQETQYF
TRBV6-6	NA	TRBD1	TRBJ2-3	TGTGCCAGCAGGGGGAACAGGGGACAAGGCACAGATACGCAGTATTTT	CASRGNRGQGTDTQYF
TRBV18	NA	NA	TRBJ1-1	TGTGCCAGCTCACTGCCCGGGGCGCTGGGCACTGAAGCTTTCTTT	CASSLPGALGTEAFF
TRBV7-8	once	NA	TRBJ1-1	TGTGCCAGCAGCTTAGGGGAGAACATGAACACTGAAGCTTTCTTT	CASSLGENMNTEAFF
TRBV2	NA	TRBD1	TRBJ1-5	TGTGCCAGCAGTCTACAGGGGCCCCAGCCCCAGCATTTT	CASSLQGPQPQHF
TRBV4-3	NA	NA	TRBJ1-5	TGCGCCAGCAGCCAAGAGGCCGGGAATAGCAATCAGCCCCAGCATTTT	CASSQEAGNSNQPQHF
TRBV7-8	NA	NA	TRBJ1-2	TGTGCCAGCAACCCGAGGGAGGGTGACTATGGCTACACCTTC	CASNPREGDYGYTF
TRBV29-1	NA	NA	TRBJ1-2	TGCAGCGTTGCGTGGCAGGGCTTCTTGGGAGGCTACACCTTC	CSVAWQGFLGGYTF
TRBV5-1	once	TRBD2	TRBJ2-7	TGCGCCAGCAGCGGGACTAGCGGGGGCCTCGAGCAGTACTTC	CASSGTSGGLEQYF
TRBV7-8	NA	NA	TRBJ1-3	TGTGCCAGCGCCGCGGGGCCTAGGGGAAACACCATATATTTT	CASAAGPRGNTIYF
TRBV5-4	few	TRBD2	TRBJ2-3	TGTGCCAGCAGAGGCGGGAGGGCCGCAGATACGCAGTATTTT	CASRGGRAADTQYF
TRBV29-1	NA	TRBD2	TRBJ2-1	TGCAGCGTTGAGGGACTAGCGACCAATGAGCAGTTCTTC	CSVEGLATNEQFF
TRBV9	few	TRBD2	TRBJ2-3	TGTGCCAGCAGCGCGGGACTAGCGGGGGGAGGGGATACGCAGTATTTT	CASSAGLAGGGDTQYF
TRBV5-6	once	NA	TRBJ2-1	TGTGCCAGCAGCTTAGTGGGAAACTACAATGAGCAGTTCTTC	CASSLVGNYNEQFF
TRBV29-1	NA	NA	TRBJ1-1	TGCAGCGTTGAAGGAAGGAGGGGCACTGAAGCTTTCTTT	CSVEGRRGTEAFF
TRBV9	NA	TRBD2	TRBJ2-3	TGTGCCAGCAGCGTAGATGCGGGGGGGAGCACAGATACGCAGTATTTT	CASSVDAGGSTDTQYF
TRBV4-1	once	TRBD1	TRBJ1-4	TGCGCCAGCAGCCGCCCGGGACAGGGGGGCCCCAATGAAAAACTGTTTTTT	CASSRPGQGGPNEKLFF
TRBV19	NA	NA	TRBJ1-6	TGTGCCAGTAGGGAGACAAATTCACCCCTCCACTTT	CASRETNSPLHF
TRBV18	NA	NA	TRBJ1-1	TGTGCCAGCTCACCAATGGAGGGATGGGGCACTGAAGCTTTCTTT	CASSPMEGWGTEAFF
TRBV6-5	NA	NA	TRBJ2-7	TGTGCCAGCAGTACACATAAAGAGCAGTACTTC	CASSTHKEQYF
TRBV5-1	NA	TRBD2	TRBJ2-3	TGCGCCAGCAGCCCGATACGACTAGCGGGGGGTGTCACAGATACGCAGTATTTT	CASSPIRLAGGVTDTQYF
TRBV13	NA	NA	TRBJ1-2	TGTGCCAGCAGCTCAATCCGCGTGGAGGGCGGCTATGGCTACACCTTC	CASSSIRVEGGYGYTF
TRBV2	NA	NA	TRBJ2-7	TGTGCCAGCAGCTGGGGGAAATCTGAGCAGTACTTC	CASSWGKSEQYF
TRBV11-1	NA	TRBD1	TRBJ2-7	TGTGCCAGCAGCTTTTCAGGACAGGGCTACGAGCAGTACTTC	CASSFSGQGYEQYF
TRBV2	NA	TRBD1	TRBJ2-7	TGTGCCAGCAGTACCTCCGGGACAGGGGTTATTGGTCGCTACGAGCAGTACTTC	CASSTSGTGVIGRYEQYF
TRBV9	NA	NA	TRBJ1-1	TGTGCCAGCAGCGTAGGGGGAGGTCCTGAAGCTTTCTTT	CASSVGGGPEAFF
TRBV5-1	few	TRBD1	TRBJ1-4	TGCGCCAGCAGCTGGGGGACAGGGATTGAAAAACTGTTTTTT	CASSWGTGIEKLFF
TRBV27	NA	NA	TRBJ2-7	TGTGCCAGCAGTTTAGGGGGGCCCCCGCTTCTCGAGCAGTACTTC	CASSLGGPPLLEQYF
TRBV7-9	once	NA	TRBJ1-1	TGTGCCAGCCGACAACCGGGGTTCAGATCCACTGAAGCTTTCTTT	CASRQPGFRSTEAFF
TRBV30	NA	NA	TRBJ1-2	TGTGCCTGGAGTCAACCGGGACAAAACTATGGCTACACCTTC	CAWSQPGQNYGYTF
TRBV4-3	NA	TRBD1	TRBJ1-2	TGCGCCAGCAGCCAAGAGCTCCGGGACAGAAACTATGGCTACACCTTC	CASSQELRDRNYGYTF
TRBV5-5	NA	NA	TRBJ1-4	TGTGCCAGCAGCTTGGGTGCCAGGGGAGGGGAAAAACTGTTTTTT	CASSLGARGGEKLFF
TRBV2	NA	TRBD1	TRBJ1-1	TGTGCCAGCAGCCCTAGGACAGGGATGAACACTGAAGCTTTCTTT	CASSPRTGMNTEAFF
TRBV20-1	NA	NA	TRBJ1-1	TGCAGTCCCGGGCCCAACACTGAAGCTTTCTTT	CSPGPNTEAFF
TRBV19	once	TRBD1	TRBJ1-2	TGTGCCAGTACCACAGGGGTCCCCTCTAACTATGGCTACACCTTC	CASTTGVPSNYGYTF
TRBV6-5	NA	NA	TRBJ2-3	TGTGCCAGCAAAAACAGGGACTGGGCCACAGATACGCAGTATTTT	CASKNRDWATDTQYF
TRBV18	NA	TRBD1	TRBJ2-5	TGTGCCAGCTCACCACCGGGACAGGGGATGGGAGAGACCCAGTACTTC	CASSPPGQGMGETQYF
TRBV28	NA	NA	TRBJ1-6	TGTGCCAGCAGTGTAAGCGGGATAGTAAATTCACCCCTCCACTTT	CASSVSGIVNSPLHF
TRBV28	NA	NA	TRBJ1-2	TGTGCCAGCATCTCCGGGACACTCTATGGCTACACCTTC	CASISGTLYGYTF
TRBV5-4	once	TRBD1	TRBJ2-7	TGTGCCAGCAGCATAGACAGGGCATCCTACGAGCAGTACTTC	CASSIDRASYEQYF
TRBV9	NA	TRBD1	TRBJ2-2	TGTGCCAGCAGCGCGGGACAGGGTCTTGCCGGGGAGCTGTTTTTT	CASSAGQGLAGELFF
TRBV10-1	NA	NA	TRBJ2-3	TGCGCCAGCAGTGAGTCTAGCACAGATACGCAGTATTTT	CASSESSTDTQYF
TRBV6-1	NA	NA	TRBJ2-3	TGTGCCAGCAGTAAAACTTGGCTTGATACGCAGTATTTT	CASSKTWLDTQYF
TRBV9	NA	NA	TRBJ2-7	TGTGCCAGCAGCCCGACCGGGGTTTGGCGCGGCGAGCAGTACTTC	CASSPTGVWRGEQYF
TRBV4-2	medium-sized	NA	TRBJ2-2	TGTGCCAGCAGCTCTCGGACAGACTACACCGGGGAGCTGTTTTTT	CASSSRTDYTGELFF
TRBV10-3	NA	TRBD1	TRBJ1-2	TGTGCCATCAGTGGGGACAGGATCTATGGCTACACCTTC	CAISGDRIYGYTF
TRBV6-1	NA	NA	TRBJ1-1	TGTGCCAGCAGTGACGGGGATGGGGTAGCTGAAGCTTTCTTT	CASSDGDGVAEAFF
TRBV5-1	NA	TRBD1	TRBJ1-2	TGCGCCAGCAGCTTGGAGGGGGCGAGGGGCTACACCTTC	CASSLEGARGYTF
TRBV7-8	once	NA	TRBJ2-1	TGTGCCAGCAGCTACTACAGTTCCTTCTCCTACAATGAGCAGTTCTTC	CASSYYSSFSYNEQFF
TRBV19	NA	TRBD2	TRBJ2-3	TGTGCCAGTTCAGGGAGGGAGGCTAGCACAGATACGCAGTATTTT	CASSGREASTDTQYF
TRBV21-1	NA	NA	TRBJ2-1	TGTGCCAGCAGTGGAGAACGCGGGAGTCGCTCCTACAATGAGCAGTTCTTC	CASSGERGSRSYNEQFF